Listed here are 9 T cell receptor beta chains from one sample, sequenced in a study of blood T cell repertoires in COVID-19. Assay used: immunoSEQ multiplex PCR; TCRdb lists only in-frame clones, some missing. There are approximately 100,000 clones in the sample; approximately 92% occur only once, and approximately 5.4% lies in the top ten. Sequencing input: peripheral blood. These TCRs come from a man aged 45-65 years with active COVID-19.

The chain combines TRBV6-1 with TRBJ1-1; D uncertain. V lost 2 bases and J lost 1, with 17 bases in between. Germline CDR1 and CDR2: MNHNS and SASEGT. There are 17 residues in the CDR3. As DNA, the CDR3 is TGTGCCAGCAGTGAATATCGCACAGCCTCCCCGAACACTGAAGCTTTCTTT. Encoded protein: CASSEYRTASPNTEAFF.

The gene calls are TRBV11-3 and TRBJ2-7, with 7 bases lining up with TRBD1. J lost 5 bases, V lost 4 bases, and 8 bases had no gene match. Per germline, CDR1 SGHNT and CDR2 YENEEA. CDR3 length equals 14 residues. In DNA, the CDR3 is TGTGCCAGCAGCTCGTCACAAACAGGGGACGAGCAGTACTTC. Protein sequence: CASSSSQTGDEQYF.

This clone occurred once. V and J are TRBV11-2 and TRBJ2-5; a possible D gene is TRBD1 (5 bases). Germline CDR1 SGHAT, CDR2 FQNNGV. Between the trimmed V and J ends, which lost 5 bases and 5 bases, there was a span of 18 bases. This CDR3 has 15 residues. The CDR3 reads CASSLREAGRETQYF. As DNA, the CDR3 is TGTGCCAGCAGCCTAAGAGAGGCAGGGCGGGAGACCCAGTACTTC.

CDR3 coding DNA: TGTGCCAGCAGTTACAGTAGCACTGAAGCTTTCTTT. Encoded protein: CASSYSSTEAFF. This chain connects TRBV28 to TRBJ1-1; D gene unclear. The V end lost 4 bases, the J end lost 4 bases, and 7 bases lay between the germline ends. Germline CDR1 MDHEN, CDR2 SYDVKM. This CDR3 has 12 amino acids.

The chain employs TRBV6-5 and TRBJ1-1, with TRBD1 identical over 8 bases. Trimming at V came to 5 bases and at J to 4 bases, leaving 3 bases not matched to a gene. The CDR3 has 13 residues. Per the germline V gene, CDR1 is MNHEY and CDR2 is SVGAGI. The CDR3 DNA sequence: TGTGCCAGCAGTACCAGGGGGCGCACTGAAGCTTTCTTT. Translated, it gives CASSTRGRTEAFF.

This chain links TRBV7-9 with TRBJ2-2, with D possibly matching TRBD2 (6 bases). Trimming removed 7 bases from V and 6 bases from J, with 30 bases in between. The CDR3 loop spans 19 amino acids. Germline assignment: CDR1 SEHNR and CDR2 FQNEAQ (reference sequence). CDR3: CASTPKMGGGREGAGELFF. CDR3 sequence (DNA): TGTGCCAGCACCCCCAAGATGGGGGGAGGCCGGGAAGGGGCCGGGGAGCTGTTTTTT.

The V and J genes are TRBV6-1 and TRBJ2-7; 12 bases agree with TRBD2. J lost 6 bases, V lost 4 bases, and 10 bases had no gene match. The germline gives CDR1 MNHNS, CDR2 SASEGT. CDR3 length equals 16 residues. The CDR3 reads CASSGRTSGTTSEQYF. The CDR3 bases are TGTGCCAGCAGTGGTCGGACTAGCGGGACAACGTCCGAGCAGTACTTC.

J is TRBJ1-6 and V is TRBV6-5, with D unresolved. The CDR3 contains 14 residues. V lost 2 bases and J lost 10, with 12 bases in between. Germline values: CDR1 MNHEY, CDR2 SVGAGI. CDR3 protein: CASSYEVAYSPLHF. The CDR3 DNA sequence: TGTGCCAGCAGTTACGAGGTTGCATACTCACCCCTCCACTTT.

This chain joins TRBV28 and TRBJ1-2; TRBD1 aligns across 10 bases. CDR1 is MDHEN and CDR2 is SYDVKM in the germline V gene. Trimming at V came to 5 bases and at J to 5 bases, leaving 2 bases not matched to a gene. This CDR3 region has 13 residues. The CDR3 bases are TGTGCCAGCAGTAGACAGGGGGCGTATGGCTACACCTTC. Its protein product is CASSRQGAYGYTF.